The rows below give T cell receptor beta chains drawn from one sample of a study of cytomegalovirus exposure and HLA in healthy donors. Produced via immunoSEQ multiplex PCR; TCRdb's table is partial and in-frame only. Of about 98,000 clones listed, about four fifths were seen once; the top ten hold about a tenth. The specimen sequenced was PBMCs. These receptors all come from a man younger than 35 in good health and CMV-seropositive. Both conserved end residues are part of each CDR3. D genes are given only for firm matches. Clone size is given for some rows only: seen once, a few or many times, or a class if the clone is expanded.

size	J	D	V	DNA	CDR3
.	TRBJ1-2	TRBD1	TRBV6-1	TGTGCCAGCAGCAGTACAGGGGAGGTCTATGGCTACACCTTC	CASSSTGEVYGYTF
few	TRBJ1-1	.	TRBV27	TGTGCCAGCAGACGGACAAGGGCGCTTACTATGAACACTGAAGCTTTCTTT	CASRRTRALTMNTEAFF
once	TRBJ1-2	TRBD1	TRBV2	TGTGCCAGCTCGGACAGGGGAATGTTATATGGCTACACCTTC	CASSDRGMLYGYTF
.	TRBJ1-6	.	TRBV5-4	TGTGCCAGCAGCTTAACGACAAAATTGTCTTATAATTCACCCCTCCACTTT	CASSLTTKLSYNSPLHF
.	TRBJ1-2	TRBD1	TRBV5-4	TGTGCCAGCAGCTTGTTCGGACAGGGGACTAGGGGTGGCTACACCTTC	CASSLFGQGTRGGYTF
.	TRBJ1-6	TRBD1	TRBV5-1	TGCGCCAGCAGCTTGGCCGGACAGGGTTATAATTCACCCCTCCACTTT	CASSLAGQGYNSPLHF
.	TRBJ1-5	TRBD1	TRBV5-1	TGCGCCAGCAGCTTGGGGACAGGGCAGGCCAATCAGCCCCAGCATTTT	CASSLGTGQANQPQHF
.	TRBJ2-5	.	TRBV4-1	TGCGCCAGCAGCCGAGGGCCTCAAGAGACCCAGTACTTC	CASSRGPQETQYF
few	TRBJ1-1	TRBD1	TRBV13	TGTGCCAGCAGCTTAACAAGACAGGGGCTGAACACTGAAGCTTTCTTT	CASSLTRQGLNTEAFF
few	TRBJ2-2	TRBD1	TRBV5-8	TGTGCCAGCAGCTTCGTACAGGGGGCGGCCACCGGGGAGCTGTTTTTT	CASSFVQGAATGELFF
.	TRBJ1-6	.	TRBV28	TGTGCCAGCAGTTTAAACGGTTATAATTCACCCCTCCACTTT	CASSLNGYNSPLHF
.	TRBJ1-2	TRBD1	TRBV2	TGTGCCCTCCAAGGCGACAGGGGTGGCTACACCTTC	CALQGDRGGYTF
few	TRBJ1-4	.	TRBV5-3	TGTGCCAGAAGCCCGGGTGGAACCCTATATGAAAAACTGTTTTTT	CARSPGGTLYEKLFF
few	TRBJ1-4	TRBD1	TRBV5-1	TGCGCCAGCAGCGGGGGACAGGCGGGTGGCGAAAAACTGTTTTTT	CASSGGQAGGEKLFF
.	TRBJ2-7	TRBD2	TRBV19	TGTGCCAGTAGTATGGTGACTAGCGGCGGCCTTCCCGAGCAGTACTTC	CASSMVTSGGLPEQYF
once	TRBJ1-2	TRBD1	TRBV18	TGTGCCAGCTCACCCACAGGGGAAGCTAACTATGGCTACACCTTC	CASSPTGEANYGYTF
.	TRBJ2-7	TRBD1	TRBV7-9	TGCGCCAGCAGCTCAGGGACAGGGGGACCCTACGAGCAGTACTTC	CASSSGTGGPYEQYF
.	TRBJ1-5	TRBD1	TRBV27	TGTGCCAGCAGTACTCTCCCCCTCGGACAGGGCCATCAGCCCCAGCATTTT	CASSTLPLGQGHQPQHF
.	TRBJ2-7	.	TRBV5-4	TGTGCCAGCAGCTCGACCTTACAGGGCTACGAGCAGTACTTC	CASSSTLQGYEQYF
.	TRBJ2-5	.	TRBV9	TGTGCCAGCAGCGTAGCAAGTGGAGAAAAAGAGACCCAGTACTTC	CASSVASGEKETQYF
.	TRBJ1-6	TRBD1	TRBV4-2	TGTGCCAGCAGCCAAGAGCCGGGACAGGGGAGTTCACCCCTCCACTTT	CASSQEPGQGSSPLHF
.	TRBJ2-5	TRBD2	TRBV19	TGTGCCAGTAGCCGTCGGGGGGGTGGGGAGACCCAGTACTTC	CASSRRGGGETQYF
.	TRBJ2-7	TRBD1	TRBV27	TGTGCCAGCTCCCTCGGGACAGGGGCGTACGAGCAGTACTTC	CASSLGTGAYEQYF
.	TRBJ2-7	.	TRBV11-2	TGTGCCAGCACCGGTATTTTCTACGAGCAGTACTTC	CASTGIFYEQYF
.	TRBJ1-2	.	TRBV29-1	TGCAGCGTTGCGGGGGGCGATGGCTACACCTTC	CSVAGGDGYTF
.	TRBJ1-3	.	TRBV6-5	TGTGCCAGCAGCCGATTGGAAGGGGTGAAAAACACCATATATTTT	CASSRLEGVKNTIYF
.	TRBJ2-7	TRBD1	TRBV5-1	TGCGCCAGCAGCGACAGGGGGCCGGCGTACGAGCAGTACTTC	CASSDRGPAYEQYF
few	TRBJ2-5	.	TRBV6-1	TGTGCCACTACGGACAGTATCGAGACCCAGTACTTC	CATTDSIETQYF
.	TRBJ1-2	.	TRBV5-1	TGCGCCAGCAGTTCCGACAGCTACTATGGCTACACCTTC	CASSSDSYYGYTF
.	TRBJ2-7	TRBD2	TRBV5-6	TGTGCCAGCCAATCCGGGACTAGCGCCTACGAGCAGTACTTC	CASQSGTSAYEQYF
.	TRBJ2-3	.	TRBV7-2	TGTGCCAGCAGATCAAGCACAGATACGCAGTATTTT	CASRSSTDTQYF
.	TRBJ1-6	TRBD1	TRBV9	TGTGCCAGCAGCGTAGAGGGGACAGGTTATAATTCACCCCTCCACTTT	CASSVEGTGYNSPLHF
once	TRBJ1-1	TRBD1	TRBV5-6	TGTGCCAGCAGCTTATACAGGGGTCCCATGAACACTGAAGCTTTCTTT	CASSLYRGPMNTEAFF
.	TRBJ2-3	.	TRBV6-5	TGTGCCAGCAGTTACGAGGCGAGTGCAGGGTATACGCAGTATTTT	CASSYEASAGYTQYF
.	TRBJ1-4	.	TRBV5-1	TGCGCCAGCAGCTTGGTTACAGGGATGGATAATGAAAAACTGTTTTTT	CASSLVTGMDNEKLFF